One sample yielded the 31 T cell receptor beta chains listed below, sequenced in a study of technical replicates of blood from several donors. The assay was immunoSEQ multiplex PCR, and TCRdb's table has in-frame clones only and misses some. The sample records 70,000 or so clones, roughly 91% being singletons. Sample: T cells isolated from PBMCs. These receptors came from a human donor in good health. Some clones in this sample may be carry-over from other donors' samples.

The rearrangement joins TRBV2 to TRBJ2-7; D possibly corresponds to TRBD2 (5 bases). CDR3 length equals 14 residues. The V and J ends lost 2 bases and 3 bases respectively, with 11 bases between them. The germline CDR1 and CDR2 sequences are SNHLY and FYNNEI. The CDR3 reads CASSEMDSYYEQYF. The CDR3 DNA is TGTGCCAGCAGTGAAATGGACTCCTACTACGAGCAGTACTTC.

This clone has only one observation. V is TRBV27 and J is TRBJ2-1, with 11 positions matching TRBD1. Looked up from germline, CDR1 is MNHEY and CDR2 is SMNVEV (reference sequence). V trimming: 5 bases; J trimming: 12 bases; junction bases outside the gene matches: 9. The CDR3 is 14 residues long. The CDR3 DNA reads TGTGCCAGCAGTATGGGACAGGGGGTCGGTGTGCAGTTCTTC. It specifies CASSMGQGVGVQFF.

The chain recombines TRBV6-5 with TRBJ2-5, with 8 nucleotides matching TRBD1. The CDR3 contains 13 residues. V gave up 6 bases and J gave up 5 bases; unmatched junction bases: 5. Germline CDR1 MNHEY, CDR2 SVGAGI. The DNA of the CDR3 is TGTGCCAGCAGATCGACAGGGGTTGAGACCCAGTACTTC. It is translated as CASRSTGVETQYF.

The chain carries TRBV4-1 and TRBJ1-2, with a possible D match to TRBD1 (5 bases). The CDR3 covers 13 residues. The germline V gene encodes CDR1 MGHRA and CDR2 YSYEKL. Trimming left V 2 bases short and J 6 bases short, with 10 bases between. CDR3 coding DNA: TGCGCCAGCAGCCAATTTACGGGGGATGGCTACACCTTC. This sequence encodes CASSQFTGDGYTF.

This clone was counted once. DNA of the CDR3: TGTGCCACCAGCACCCTAGCGGGCCTCAACCCCTCGGAGCTGTTTTTT. As protein: CATSTLAGLNPSELFF. J is TRBJ2-2 and V is TRBV15; 8 nucleotides align to TRBD2. Germline assignment: CDR1 LNHNV and CDR2 YYDKDF (reference sequence). Losses at the gene ends were 4 bases for V and 10 bases for J; bases not matched to a gene: 14. The CDR3 runs 16 residues.

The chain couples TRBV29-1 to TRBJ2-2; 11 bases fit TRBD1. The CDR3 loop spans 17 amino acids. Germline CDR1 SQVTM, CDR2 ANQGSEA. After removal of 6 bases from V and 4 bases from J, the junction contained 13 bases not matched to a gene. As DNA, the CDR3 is TGCAGCGTAAAGCCCCAACGGACAGGGGGCCGCACCGGGGAGCTGTTTTTT. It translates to CSVKPQRTGGRTGELFF.

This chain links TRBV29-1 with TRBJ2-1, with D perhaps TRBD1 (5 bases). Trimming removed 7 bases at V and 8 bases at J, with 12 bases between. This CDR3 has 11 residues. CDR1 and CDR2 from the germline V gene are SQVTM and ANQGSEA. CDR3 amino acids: CSGLRGDEQFF. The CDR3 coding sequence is TGCAGCGGCCTAAGGGGCGATGAGCAGTTCTTC.

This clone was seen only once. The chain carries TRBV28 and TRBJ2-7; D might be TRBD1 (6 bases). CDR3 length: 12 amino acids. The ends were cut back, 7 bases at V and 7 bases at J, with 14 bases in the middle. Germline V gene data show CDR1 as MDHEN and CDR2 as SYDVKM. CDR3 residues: CASTKQGREQYF. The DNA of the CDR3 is TGTGCCAGCACGAAACAGGGCCGGGAGCAGTACTTC.

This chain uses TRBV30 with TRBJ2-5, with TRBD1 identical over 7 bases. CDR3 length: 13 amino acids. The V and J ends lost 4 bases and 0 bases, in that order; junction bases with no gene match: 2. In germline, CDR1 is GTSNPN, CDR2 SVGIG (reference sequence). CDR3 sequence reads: CAWTGGDQETQYF. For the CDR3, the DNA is TGTGCCTGGACAGGGGGAGACCAAGAGACCCAGTACTTC.

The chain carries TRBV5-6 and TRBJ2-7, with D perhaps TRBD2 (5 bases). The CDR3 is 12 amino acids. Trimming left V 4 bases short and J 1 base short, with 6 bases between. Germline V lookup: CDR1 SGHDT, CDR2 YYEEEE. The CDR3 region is CASSGGSYEQYF. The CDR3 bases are TGTGCCAGCAGCGGCGGGTCCTACGAGCAGTACTTC.

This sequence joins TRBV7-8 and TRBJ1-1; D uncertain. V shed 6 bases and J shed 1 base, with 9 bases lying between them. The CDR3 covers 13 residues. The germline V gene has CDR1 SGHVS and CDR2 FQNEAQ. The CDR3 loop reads CASRMRGNTEAFF. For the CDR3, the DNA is TGTGCCAGCAGGATGCGGGGGAACACTGAAGCTTTCTTT.

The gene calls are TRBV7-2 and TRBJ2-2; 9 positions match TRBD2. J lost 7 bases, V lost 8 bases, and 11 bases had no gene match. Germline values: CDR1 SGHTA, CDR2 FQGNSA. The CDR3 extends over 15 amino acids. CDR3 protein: CASQQVSGSIGELFF. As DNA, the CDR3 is TGTGCCAGCCAGCAAGTTAGCGGGAGCATCGGGGAGCTGTTTTTT. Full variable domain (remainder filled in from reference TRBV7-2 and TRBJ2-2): GAGVSQSPSNKVTEKGKDVELRCDPISGHTALYWYRQSLGQGLEFLIYFQGNSAPDKSGLPSDRFSAERTGGSVSTLTIQRTQQEDSAVYLCASQQVSGSIGELFFGEGSRLTVL.

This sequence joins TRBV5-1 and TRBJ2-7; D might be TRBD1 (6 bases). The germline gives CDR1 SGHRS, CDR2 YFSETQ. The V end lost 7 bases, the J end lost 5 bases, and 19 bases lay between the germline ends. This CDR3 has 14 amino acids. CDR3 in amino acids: CASSHPGQRDEQYF. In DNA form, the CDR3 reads TGCGCCAGCTCTCACCCGGGACAAAGAGACGAGCAGTACTTC.

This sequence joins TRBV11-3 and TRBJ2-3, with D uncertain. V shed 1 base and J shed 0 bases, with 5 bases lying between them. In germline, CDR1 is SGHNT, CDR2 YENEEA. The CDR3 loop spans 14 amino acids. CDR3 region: CASSLAQSTDTQYF. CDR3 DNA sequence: TGTGCCAGCAGCTTAGCACAGAGCACAGATACGCAGTATTTT.

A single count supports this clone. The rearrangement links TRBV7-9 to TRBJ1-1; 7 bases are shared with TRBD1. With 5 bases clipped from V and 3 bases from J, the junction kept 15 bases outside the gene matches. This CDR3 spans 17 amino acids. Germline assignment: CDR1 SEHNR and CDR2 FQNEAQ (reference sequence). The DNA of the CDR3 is TGTGCCAGCAGCCCCTTCGCTCCGACAGGGCCGGACACTGAAGCTTTCTTT. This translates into CASSPFAPTGPDTEAFF.

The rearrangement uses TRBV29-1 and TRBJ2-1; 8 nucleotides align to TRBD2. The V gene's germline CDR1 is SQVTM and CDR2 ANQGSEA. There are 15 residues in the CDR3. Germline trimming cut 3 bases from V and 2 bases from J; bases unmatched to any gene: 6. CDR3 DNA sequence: TGCAGCGTTGATCGTCCTAGCGGGCCCTACAATGAGCAGTTCTTC. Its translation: CSVDRPSGPYNEQFF.

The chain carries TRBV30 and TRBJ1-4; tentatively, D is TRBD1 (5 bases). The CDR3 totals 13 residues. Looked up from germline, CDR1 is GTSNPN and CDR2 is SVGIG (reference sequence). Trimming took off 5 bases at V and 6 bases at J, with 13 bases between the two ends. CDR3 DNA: TGTGCCTGGTTAGGGGAAAATGATGAAAAACTGTTTTTT. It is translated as CAWLGENDEKLFF.

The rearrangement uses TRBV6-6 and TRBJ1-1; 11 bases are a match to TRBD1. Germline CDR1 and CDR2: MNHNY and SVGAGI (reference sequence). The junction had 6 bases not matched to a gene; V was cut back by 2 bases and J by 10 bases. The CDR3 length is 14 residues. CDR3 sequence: CASSYGQGAIGAFF. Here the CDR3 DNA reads TGTGCCAGCAGTTACGGACAGGGGGCTATCGGAGCTTTCTTT.

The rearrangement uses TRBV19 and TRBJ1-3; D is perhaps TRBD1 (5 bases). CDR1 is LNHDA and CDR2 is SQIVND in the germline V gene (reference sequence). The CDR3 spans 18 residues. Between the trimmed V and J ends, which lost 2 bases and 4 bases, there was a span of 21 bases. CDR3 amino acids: CASSIRHRYLLSGNTIYF. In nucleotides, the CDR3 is TGTGCCAGTAGTATACGGCACAGGTACCTGTTATCCGGAAACACCATATATTTT. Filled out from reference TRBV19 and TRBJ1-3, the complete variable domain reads DGGITQSPKYLFRKEGQNVTLSCEQNLNHDAMYWYRQDPGQGLRLIYYSQIVNDFQKGDIAEGYSVSREKKESFPLTVTSAQKNPTAFYLCASSIRHRYLLSGNTIYFGEGSWLTVV.

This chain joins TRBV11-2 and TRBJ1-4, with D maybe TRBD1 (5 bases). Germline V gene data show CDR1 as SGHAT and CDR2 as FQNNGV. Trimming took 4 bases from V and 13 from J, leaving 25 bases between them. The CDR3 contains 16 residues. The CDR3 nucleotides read TGTGCCAGCAGCTCGGAGAGCGAATACCTCAGGGAAGGACTGTTTTTT. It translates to CASSSESEYLREGLFF.

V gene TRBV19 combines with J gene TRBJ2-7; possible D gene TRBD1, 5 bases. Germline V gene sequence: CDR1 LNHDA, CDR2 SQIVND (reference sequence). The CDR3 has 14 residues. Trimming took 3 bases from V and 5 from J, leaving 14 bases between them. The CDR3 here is CASSIRQPSDEQYF. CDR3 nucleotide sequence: TGTGCCAGTAGTATTCGACAGCCTTCGGACGAGCAGTACTTC. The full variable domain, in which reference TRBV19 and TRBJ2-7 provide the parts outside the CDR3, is DGGITQSPKYLFRKEGQNVTLSCEQNLNHDAMYWYRQDPGQGLRLIYYSQIVNDFQKGDIAEGYSVSREKKESFPLTVTSAQKNPTAFYLCASSIRQPSDEQYFGPGTRLTVT.

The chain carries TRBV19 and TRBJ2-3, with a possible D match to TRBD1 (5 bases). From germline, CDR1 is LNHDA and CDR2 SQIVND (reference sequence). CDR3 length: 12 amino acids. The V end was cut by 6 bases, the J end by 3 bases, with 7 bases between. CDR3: CASRGETDTQYF. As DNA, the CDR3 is TGTGCCAGTAGAGGGGAAACAGATACGCAGTATTTT. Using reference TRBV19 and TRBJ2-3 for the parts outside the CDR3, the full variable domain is DGGITQSPKYLFRKEGQNVTLSCEQNLNHDAMYWYRQDPGQGLRLIYYSQIVNDFQKGDIAEGYSVSREKKESFPLTVTSAQKNPTAFYLCASRGETDTQYFGPGTRLTVL.

CDR3 region: CASSYNANTGELFF. Written as DNA, the CDR3 is TGTGCCAGCAGCTACAACGCGAACACCGGGGAGCTGTTTTTT. The V and J genes are TRBV5-4 and TRBJ2-2; no clear D. This CDR3 is built from 14 residues. Trimming stripped 3 bases from V and 0 bases from J, with 6 bases between. CDR1 and CDR2 (germline): SGHNT, YYREEE (reference sequence).

CDR3 sequence (DNA): TGCGCCAGCAGCTTCGCCTCGGAGACAGATACGCAGTATTTT. It is translated as CASSFASETDTQYF. The chain has TRBV5-1 and TRBJ2-3; no firm D call. The CDR3 consists of 14 residues. CDR1 is SGHRS and CDR2 is YFSETQ in the germline V gene. Trimming took 2 bases from V and 3 from J, leaving 10 bases between them.

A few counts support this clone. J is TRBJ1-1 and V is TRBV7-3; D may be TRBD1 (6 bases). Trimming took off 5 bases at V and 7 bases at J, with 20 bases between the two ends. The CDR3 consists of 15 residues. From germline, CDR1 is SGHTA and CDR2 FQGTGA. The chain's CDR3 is CASSQSAGGRGEAFF. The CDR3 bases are TGTGCCAGCAGCCAATCGGCGGGGGGCAGGGGTGAAGCTTTCTTT.

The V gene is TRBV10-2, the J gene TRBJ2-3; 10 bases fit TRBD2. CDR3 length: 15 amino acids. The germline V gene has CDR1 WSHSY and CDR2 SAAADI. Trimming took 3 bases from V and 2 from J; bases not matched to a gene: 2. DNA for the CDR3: TGCGCCAGCAGTGAACTAGCGGGGTACACAGATACGCAGTATTTT. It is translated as CASSELAGYTDTQYF.

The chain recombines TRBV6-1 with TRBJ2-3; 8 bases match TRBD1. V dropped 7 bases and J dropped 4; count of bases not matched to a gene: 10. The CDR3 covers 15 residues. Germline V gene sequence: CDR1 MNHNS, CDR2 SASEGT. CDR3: CASTWSGQGSDTQYF. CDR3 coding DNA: TGTGCCAGCACCTGGTCTGGACAGGGTTCAGATACGCAGTATTTT.

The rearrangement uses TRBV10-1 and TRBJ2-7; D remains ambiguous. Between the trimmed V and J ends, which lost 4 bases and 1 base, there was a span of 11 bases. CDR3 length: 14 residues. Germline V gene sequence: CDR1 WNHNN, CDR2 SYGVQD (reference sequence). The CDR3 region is CASSVSGLSYEQYF. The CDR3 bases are TGCGCCAGCAGTGTTTCAGGTTTATCCTACGAGCAGTACTTC.

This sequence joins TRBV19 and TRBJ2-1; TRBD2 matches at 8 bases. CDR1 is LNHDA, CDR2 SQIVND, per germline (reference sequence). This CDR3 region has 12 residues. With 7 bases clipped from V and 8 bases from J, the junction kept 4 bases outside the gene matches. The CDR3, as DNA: TGTGCCAGTACTGATAGCGGGGATGAGCAGTTCTTC. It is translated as CASTDSGDEQFF. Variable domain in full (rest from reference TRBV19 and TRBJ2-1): DGGITQSPKYLFRKEGQNVTLSCEQNLNHDAMYWYRQDPGQGLRLIYYSQIVNDFQKGDIAEGYSVSREKKESFPLTVTSAQKNPTAFYLCASTDSGDEQFFGPGTRLTVL.

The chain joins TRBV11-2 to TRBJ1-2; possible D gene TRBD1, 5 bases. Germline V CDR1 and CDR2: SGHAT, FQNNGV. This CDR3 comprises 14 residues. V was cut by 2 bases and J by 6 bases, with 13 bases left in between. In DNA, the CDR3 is TGTGCCAGCAGCTTAAGCCAGGGAAAGGATGGCTACACCTTC. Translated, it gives CASSLSQGKDGYTF.

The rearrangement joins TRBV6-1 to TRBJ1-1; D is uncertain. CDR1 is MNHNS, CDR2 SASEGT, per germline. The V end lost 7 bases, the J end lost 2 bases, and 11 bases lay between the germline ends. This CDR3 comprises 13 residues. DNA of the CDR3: TGTGCCAGCAAATATGGAGTAAACACTGAAGCTTTCTTT. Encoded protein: CASKYGVNTEAFF.